This TCR beta chain was sequenced in a study of shared clonotypes between healthy human individuals. About the study: CD4 naive and memory got three plates each, CD8 naive two, CD8 memory one. Study-level results: Non-shared clonotypes showed lower generation probabilities than clonotypes common to all four donors. Estimated richness was generally greater in naive than memory subsets.

Trimming removed 3 bases from V and 8 bases from J, with 15 bases in between. Germline V lookup: CDR1 SEHNR, CDR2 FQNEAQ (reference sequence). CDR3 length: 14 residues. Sorted-subset replicate PCRs used 150 to 200 ng of genomic DNA. This amount corresponded to 25,000 to 30,000 T cell genomes. Profiled with immunoSEQ multiplex PCR; TCRdb holds only in-frame clones, not every one. This table holds 950,000 to 1,100,000 clones, about 75% found once. This clone has a count of ten or more. What it recognizes is unknown. Source material: memory CD4+ T cells sorted from blood. Subset described: CD45RA-negative fraction. The TCR originated in a man between 18 and 35 years old in good health. The J gene is TRBJ2-3, the V gene TRBV7-9; perhaps TRBD2 as D (5 bases). CDR3 coding DNA: TGTGCCAGCAGCTTCGACGTCACGGCGGGTACGCAGTATTTT. It yields the protein CASSFDVTAGTQYF.